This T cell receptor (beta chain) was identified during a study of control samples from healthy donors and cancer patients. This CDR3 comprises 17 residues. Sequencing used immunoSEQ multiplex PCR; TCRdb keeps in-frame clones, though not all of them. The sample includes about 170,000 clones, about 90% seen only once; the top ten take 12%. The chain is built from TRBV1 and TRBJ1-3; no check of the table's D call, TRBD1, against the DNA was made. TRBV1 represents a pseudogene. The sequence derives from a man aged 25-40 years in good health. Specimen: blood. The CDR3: CTSSQDRVGTAGNTIYF. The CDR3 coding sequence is TGCACCAGCAGCCAAGATCGGGTAGGGACAGCTGGGAACACCATATATTTT.